Below, 24 T cell receptor beta chains from the same sample are listed, as sequenced in a study of blood T cell repertoires in COVID-19. Assay: immunoSEQ multiplex PCR; the TCRdb copy retains only in-frame clones and omits some. The sample yields about 350,000 clones, roughly 86% seen once. Sequenced input: PBMCs or T cells enriched from blood (not recorded which). These receptors all come from a woman younger than 45 who had been exposed to COVID-19.

This chain connects TRBV9 to TRBJ2-1; 7 positions agree with TRBD2. The CDR3 consists of 14 residues. CDR1 and CDR2 (germline): SGDLS, YYNGEE. The ends lost 0 bases at V and 10 bases at J; junction bases unmatched: 7. Here the CDR3 reads CASSVAGGTLEQFF. CDR3 in DNA: TGTGCCAGCAGCGTAGCGGGGGGAACCCTCGAGCAGTTCTTC. The variable domain in full, completed from reference TRBV9 and TRBJ2-1, reads DSGVTQTPKHLITATGQRVTLRCSPRSGDLSVYWYQQSLDQGLQFLIQYYNGEERAKGNILERFSAQQFPDLHSELNLSSLELGDSALYFCASSVAGGTLEQFFGPGTRLTVL.

The chain joins TRBV12-3 or TRBV12-4 to TRBJ1-1; D is ambiguous. With 3 bases removed from V and 7 bases from J, the gap between germline ends came to 9 bases. The CDR3 extends over 12 amino acids. For the CDR3, the DNA is TGTGCCAGCAGTTTCCCGGCGGGTGAAGCTTTCTTT. It translates to CASSFPAGEAFF.

This rearrangement joins TRBV3-1 (or the pseudogene TRBV3-2) to TRBJ1-4; TRBD1 matches 8 bases. J lost 3 bases, V lost 2 bases, and 5 bases had no gene match. Per the germline V gene, CDR1 is LGHDT and CDR2 is YNNKEL (reference sequence). CDR3 length: 16 amino acids. This chain's CDR3 is CASSQSWTGSNEKLFF. The CDR3 DNA sequence: TGTGCCAGCAGCCAATCCTGGACAGGGTCTAATGAAAAACTGTTTTTT.

This clone showed up just a few times. The gene calls are TRBV11-2 and TRBJ2-5; perhaps TRBD1 as D (5 bases). The V end was cut by 3 bases, the J end by 5 bases, with 19 bases between. The CDR3 has 16 residues. CDR1 SGHAT and CDR2 FQNNGV come from the germline V gene. CDR3 DNA sequence: TGTGCCAGCAGCTTGAATCGGGCAGGGTCGGTGGAGACCCAGTACTTC. It encodes CASSLNRAGSVETQYF.

The V and J genes are TRBV5-4 and TRBJ2-2, with D tentatively TRBD1 (5 bases). V lost 2 bases, J lost 1 base, and 9 bases lay in between. The length of the CDR3 is 15 residues. Germline V gene sequence: CDR1 SGHNT, CDR2 YYREEE (reference sequence). CDR3 DNA sequence: TGTGCCAGCAGCTTCGGTCAGGGGAACACCGGGGAGCTGTTTTTT. Translating it yields CASSFGQGNTGELFF.

This sequence joins TRBV5-6 and TRBJ1-1, with TRBD1 matching 9 bases. CDR3 length: 15 residues. Losses at the gene ends were 0 bases for V and 6 bases for J; bases not matched to a gene: 6. Germline CDR1 is SGHDT and CDR2 is YYEEEE. The CDR3: CASSLVWGQGAEAFF. Here the CDR3 DNA reads TGTGCCAGCAGCTTGGTGTGGGGACAGGGTGCTGAAGCTTTCTTT. Full variable domain (rest looked up from reference TRBV5-6 and TRBJ1-1): DAGVTQSPTHLIKTRGQQVTLRCSPKSGHDTVSWYQQALGQGPQFIFQYYEEEERQRGNFPDRFSGHQFPNYSSELNVNALLLGDSALYLCASSLVWGQGAEAFFGQGTRLTVV.

The chain joins TRBV25-1 to TRBJ2-1; D gene unclear. This CDR3 contains 12 residues. Germline V gene sequence: CDR1 MGHDK, CDR2 SYGVNS. V lost 2 bases, J lost 9 bases, and 8 bases lay in between. The CDR3 DNA reads TGTGCCAGCAGTGAAGTAGCCCGTGAGCAGTTCTTC. Protein: CASSEVAREQFF.

This chain uses TRBV19 with TRBJ2-6, with 7 bases aligning to TRBD1. There are 15 residues in the CDR3. Germline values: CDR1 LNHDA, CDR2 SQIVND (reference sequence). After removal of 4 bases from V and 2 bases from J, the junction contained 2 bases not matched to a gene. CDR3 sequence (DNA): TGTGCCAGTAGTACGGGACAGCCTGGGGCCAACGTCCTGACTTTC. Translated, it gives CASSTGQPGANVLTF.

This chain links TRBV27 with TRBJ2-5, with TRBD1 as a possible D gene (6 bases). Trimming removed 6 bases at V and 6 bases at J, with 11 bases between. The CDR3 is 12 residues long. Germline CDR1 is MNHEY and CDR2 is SMNVEV (reference sequence). The DNA of the CDR3 is TGTGCCAGCAGGTACAGGGACCAGACCCAGTACTTC. Translating it yields CASRYRDQTQYF.

This clone was recorded only once. The J gene is TRBJ1-1, the V gene TRBV6-5; 8 bases agree with TRBD1. Unmatched junction bases numbered 4, after V lost 8 bases and J lost 5 bases. CDR1 is MNHEY, CDR2 SVGAGI, per germline. This CDR3 contains 12 residues. The CDR3 loop reads CASLRGLTEAFF. In nucleotides, the CDR3 is TGTGCCAGCCTCAGGGGGCTGACTGAAGCTTTCTTT.

The chain has TRBV27 and TRBJ2-7; possible D gene TRBD1, 6 bases. The CDR3 contains 14 residues. Germline V gene sequence: CDR1 MNHEY, CDR2 SMNVEV (reference sequence). Deletions cut 6 bases from V and 6 bases from J, with 18 bases between. The CDR3 DNA reads TGTGCCAGCAGCCCTCGGACAGCTTTCTCCGAGCAGTACTTC. This gives the protein CASSPRTAFSEQYF.

The chain uses TRBV2 and TRBJ1-5; 7 bases agree with TRBD1. Unmatched junction bases numbered 14, after V lost 7 bases and J lost 2 bases. Germline V lookup: CDR1 SNHLY, CDR2 FYNNEI. There are 17 residues in the CDR3. The CDR3 protein is CASTPFSPQGGNQPQHF. For the CDR3, the DNA is TGTGCCAGCACCCCGTTCTCTCCGCAGGGGGGCAATCAGCCCCAGCATTTT.

This chain uses TRBV28 with TRBJ2-1; D possibly corresponds to TRBD2 (5 bases). Trimming pared 2 bases from V and 9 bases from J, leaving 14 bases between. The CDR3 has 14 residues. Germline V gene lookup returns CDR1 MDHEN and CDR2 SYDVKM. CDR3 nucleotides: TGTGCCAGCAGTTTAGGAGGCGTGAGGAGTGAGCAGTTCTTC. Translated, it gives CASSLGGVRSEQFF.

This clone was detected once. One end of the junction does not line up with germline, which may come from a read error. The J gene is TRBJ1-2, the V gene TRBV27, with TRBD1 identical over 7 bases. The CDR3 is made up of 12 amino acids. CDR1 and CDR2 from the germline V gene are MNHEY and SMNVEV (reference sequence). The CDR3 sequence is CASSHLGDSPLF. CDR3 coding DNA: TGTGCCAGCAGCCACCTCGGGGACAGCCCTTTATTC.

The genes are TRBV18 and TRBJ1-5; weak D call: TRBD1 (6 bases). The germline CDR1 and CDR2 sequences are KGHSH and LQKENI. V lost 3 bases and J 3 bases, leaving 18 bases between the germline ends. The CDR3 totals 17 residues. This chain's CDR3 is CASSPGGARVDNQPQHF. The CDR3 DNA sequence: TGTGCCAGCTCACCCGGGGGGGCGAGAGTGGACAATCAGCCCCAGCATTTT. Full variable domain (remainder filled in from reference TRBV18 and TRBJ1-5): NAGVMQNPRHLVRRRGQEARLRCSPMKGHSHVYWYRQLPEEGLKFMVYLQKENIIDESGMPKERFSAEFPKEGPSILRIQQVVRGDSAAYFCASSPGGARVDNQPQHFGDGTRLSIL.

The chain employs TRBV2 and TRBJ1-4; 10 bases align to TRBD1. This CDR3 is built from 14 residues. The V gene end was trimmed by 6 bases and the J gene end by 7 bases; junction bases not matched to a gene: 5. Per the germline V gene, CDR1 is SNHLY and CDR2 is FYNNEI. The CDR3 region is CASRSGTGVEKLFF. The CDR3 region has the DNA TGTGCCAGCAGGTCCGGGACAGGGGTTGAAAAACTGTTTTTT. Drawing the rest from reference TRBV2 and TRBJ1-4, the complete variable domain is EPEVTQTPSHQVTQMGQEVILRCVPISNHLYFYWYRQILGQKVEFLVSFYNNEISEKSEIFDDQFSVERPDGSNFTLKIRSTKLEDSAMYFCASRSGTGVEKLFFGSGTQLSVL.

Note on this clone: Other DNA sequences in this specimen translate into the identical CDR3. The chain couples TRBV2 to TRBJ2-5, with 9 bases fitting TRBD1. The CDR3 has 12 residues. Germline assignment: CDR1 SNHLY and CDR2 FYNNEI. Trimming cost V 6 bases and J 4 bases; bases outside gene matches: 0. CDR3: CASRDRGETQYF. CDR3 sequence (DNA): TGTGCCAGCAGGGACAGGGGAGAGACCCAGTACTTC.

The chain combines TRBV30 with TRBJ2-2; D possibly corresponds to TRBD2 (6 bases). Trimming removed 4 bases from V and 4 bases from J, with 19 bases in between. Germline V CDR1 and CDR2: GTSNPN, SVGIG (reference sequence). The CDR3 sequence is 16 residues long. CDR3 protein: CAWTYLGGPGTGELFF. DNA for the CDR3: TGTGCCTGGACTTACCTAGGAGGGCCGGGCACCGGGGAGCTGTTTTTT.

The DNA for the CDR3 is TGCGCCAGCAATGGACTAGCGGGAGTATACAATGAGCAGTTCTTC. Its translation is CASNGLAGVYNEQFF. The rearrangement uses TRBV10-2 and TRBJ2-1; 13 bases agree with TRBD2. Germline-derived CDR1 and CDR2 are WSHSY and SAAADI. The CDR3 consists of 15 residues. Trimming removed 7 bases from V and 4 bases from J; junction bases left unmatched: 4.

This chain connects TRBV3-1 (or the pseudogene TRBV3-2) to TRBJ2-1; 9 bases agree with TRBD2. The V segment lost 4 bases and the J segment 6 bases; nucleotides outside the gene matches: 7. This CDR3 is built from 15 residues. From germline, CDR1 is LGHDT and CDR2 YNNKEL (reference sequence). Written as DNA, the CDR3 is TGTGCCAGCAGCCGGCTAGCGGGATACCCCAATGAGCAGTTCTTC. It yields the protein CASSRLAGYPNEQFF.

This chain uses TRBV11-3 with TRBJ1-2, with D possibly being TRBD1 (5 bases). This CDR3 region has 13 residues. V was trimmed by 9 bases and J by 5 bases, leaving 16 bases between them. Germline V lookup: CDR1 SGHNT, CDR2 YENEEA. CDR3 DNA: TGTGCCAGGCCTCCCAACTCAGGGTATGGCTACACCTTC. Its translation: CARPPNSGYGYTF.

The chain combines TRBV5-8 with TRBJ2-7; D gene uncertain. This CDR3 has 13 residues. Per germline, CDR1 SGHTS and CDR2 YDEGEE. V lost 4 bases to trimming and J lost 2 bases, with 10 bases between them. CDR3 sequence (DNA): TGTGCCAGCAGCCCGGTCCTTGCCTACGAGCAGTACTTC. Translation gives CASSPVLAYEQYF.

This clone came up a few times. The gene calls are TRBV7-9 and TRBJ1-3; D not resolved. The germline V gene encodes CDR1 SEHNR and CDR2 FQNEAQ (reference sequence). V was shortened by 2 bases and J by 6 bases, with 8 bases between the two germline ends. CDR3 length: 13 amino acids. CDR3 DNA sequence: TGTGCCAGCAGCTTAAGTCCAGTAAACACCATATATTTT. This sequence encodes CASSLSPVNTIYF. Together with reference TRBV7-9 and TRBJ1-3, the CDR3 gives the full variable domain: DTGVSQNPRHKITKRGQNVTFRCDPISEHNRLYWYRQTLGQGPEFLTYFQNEAQLEKSRLLSDRFSAERPKGSFSTLEIQRTEQGDSAMYLCASSLSPVNTIYFGEGSWLTVV.

The chain employs TRBV20-1 and TRBJ2-5, with D unclear. The CDR3 sequence is 12 residues long. CDR1 DFQATT and CDR2 SNEGSKA come from the germline V gene (reference sequence). Trimming removed 3 bases at V and 5 bases at J, with 10 bases between. For the CDR3, the DNA is TGCAGTGCTAGTCCCCCGCGGGAGACCCAGTACTTC. It translates to CSASPPRETQYF.